This entry lists 21 T cell receptor beta chains sequenced from one sample in a study of post-analysis software for immune sequencing data. Study-level results: There were five or six TRBV segments more frequent in patients than controls, and TRBV5-6, TRBV5-1 and TRBV20-1 were among them.

For these receptors, no antigen is known. The TCR beta cDNA libraries carried unique molecular identifiers. MiXCR, run by TCRdb on the PCR reads, gives a single entry per CDR3 protein. The data show hundreds of thousands of distinct CDR3 sequences, around 37% seen once. Sequencing was done on a sample of blood. Receptor source: a girl aged 10 to 17 with multiple sclerosis.

V is TRBV12-3 or TRBV12-4 and J is TRBJ1-2, with a tentative D call TRBD1 (6 bases). Deletions cut 10 bases from V and 0 bases from J, with 18 bases between. There are 15 residues in the CDR3. The CDR3 reads CAIDKQGFSNYGYTF. In nucleotides, the CDR3 is TGTGCCATCGATAAACAGGGTTTCTCTAACTATGGCTACACCTTC.

This clonotype was counted only a few times. This sequence joins TRBV6-6 and TRBJ1-2, with 8 bases identical to TRBD1. The CDR3 is 14 amino acids. Germline CDR1 and CDR2: MNHNY and SVGAGI (reference sequence). Trimming cost V 2 bases and J 1 base; bases outside gene matches: 0. The CDR3 sequence is CASSYTGGNYGYTF. The CDR3 DNA is TGTGCCAGCAGTTACACAGGGGGTAACTATGGCTACACCTTC.

This clonotype has more than one count but fewer than ten. This chain uses TRBV6-5 with TRBJ2-3; D may be TRBD2 (7 bases). The CDR3 spans 15 residues. V lost 3 bases and J lost 6, with 16 bases in between. CDR1 and CDR2 (germline): MNHEY, SVGAGI. The CDR3: CASSYSRGGRDTQYF. DNA of the CDR3: TGTGCCAGCAGTTATTCAAGGGGGGGGAGGGATACGCAGTATTTT.

A few counts support this clonotype. The chain uses TRBV20-1 and TRBJ2-5; no clear D. CDR3 length: 14 amino acids. Germline V gene sequence: CDR1 DFQATT, CDR2 SNEGSKA (reference sequence). Trimming shortened V by 0 bases and J by 4 bases, and 12 bases separated the two germline ends. This CDR3 is CSARDLGILETQYF. The CDR3 nucleotides read TGCAGTGCTAGAGATCTCGGTATTCTAGAGACCCAGTACTTC.

This sequence joins TRBV24-1 and TRBJ2-5, with D possibly being TRBD2 (6 bases). Germline CDR1 and CDR2: KGHDR and SFDVKD. CDR3 size: 16 residues. V lost 3 bases and J 11 bases, leaving 24 bases between the germline ends. Written as DNA, the CDR3 is TGTGCCACCAGTGATGGTTACGGGAGCTCCTACAATGAGCAGTACTTC. Protein: CATSDGYGSSYNEQYF.

This clonotype was found a few times. V is TRBV29-1 and J is TRBJ1-2; 7 bases fit TRBD1. Germline loops: CDR1 SQVTM, CDR2 ANQGSEA. V shed 5 bases and J 4 bases; nucleotides not matched to a gene: 4. The CDR3 contains 12 residues. Here the CDR3 reads CSVRTGRYGYTF. The CDR3 DNA is TGCAGCGTTCGGACAGGTCGCTATGGCTACACCTTC.

V gene TRBV5-1 combines with J gene TRBJ2-3; tentative D call: TRBD1 (6 bases). Germline V CDR1 and CDR2: SGHRS, YFSETQ. CDR3 length: 15 amino acids. Trimming pared 4 bases from V and 0 bases from J, leaving 12 bases between. The CDR3 DNA reads TGCGCCAGCAGCGAACAGGGCGCTAGCACAGATACGCAGTATTTT. Amino acids: CASSEQGASTDTQYF.

The CDR3 protein is CASGLGTGPGAKNIQYF. For the CDR3, the DNA is TGTGCTAGTGGTTTGGGGACAGGGCCCGGGGCCAAAAACATTCAGTACTTC. The V and J genes are TRBV12-5 and TRBJ2-4; 8 bases line up with TRBD1. Trimming took 1 base from V and 1 from J; bases not matched to a gene: 6. The CDR3 loop spans 17 amino acids. Germline V gene data show CDR1 as LGHNT and CDR2 as FRNRAP.

In regard to this clonotype: At one of its ends the junction is not consistent with the germline gene, which may arise from a read error. V and J are TRBV7-2 and TRBJ2-3, with 7 bases identical to TRBD2. The CDR3 covers 15 residues. Germline V lookup: CDR1 SGHTA, CDR2 FQGNSA. CDR3 DNA: TGTGCCAGCAGCCGCGAGCGGGGCCCCACAGGTACGCAGTATTTT. It specifies CASSRERGPTGTQYF.

The gene calls are TRBV3-1 and TRBJ2-5; 15 nucleotides match TRBD2. Germline CDR1 LGHDT, CDR2 YNNKEL (reference sequence). This CDR3 region has 17 residues. V was pared by 1 base and J by 5 bases, with 5 bases of the junction left unmatched. DNA for the CDR3: TGTGCCAGCAGCCAAGGGGGACTAGCGGGGGGCGCGGAGACCCAGTACTTC. It encodes CASSQGGLAGGAETQYF.

This clonotype was seen only a few times. This rearrangement joins TRBV20-1 to TRBJ2-3; 7 bases match TRBD1. The length of the CDR3 is 15 residues. Germline V gene data show CDR1 as DFQATT and CDR2 as SNEGSKA (reference sequence). V lost 6 bases to trimming and J lost 0 bases; unmatched junction nucleotides: 9. This chain's CDR3 is CSARLGTASTDTQYF. The CDR3 DNA reads as TGCAGTGCAAGGTTGGGGACAGCAAGCACAGATACGCAGTATTTT.

The chain carries TRBV6-5 and TRBJ1-1; TRBD1 matches at 7 bases. The V gene end was trimmed by 7 bases and the J gene end by 3 bases; junction bases not matched to a gene: 8. The length of the CDR3 is 14 residues. CDR1 and CDR2 (germline): MNHEY, SVGAGI. Here the CDR3 reads CASTLGQGDTEAFF. The CDR3 DNA reads as TGTGCCAGCACCCTGGGGCAGGGGGACACTGAAGCTTTCTTT.

The chain joins TRBV7-2 to TRBJ2-4; maybe TRBD1 (5 bases). Trimming took off 5 bases at V and 2 bases at J, with 19 bases between the two ends. Germline loops: CDR1 SGHTA, CDR2 FQGNSA. This CDR3 region has 17 residues. The DNA of the CDR3 is TGTGCCAGCAGCCCCCCCACAGGTACCTCGACCAAAAACATTCAGTACTTC. Protein product: CASSPPTGTSTKNIQYF.

This clonotype was found a few times. J is TRBJ2-7 and V is TRBV7-6; tentative D call: TRBD1 (5 bases). This CDR3 comprises 13 residues. The V gene's germline CDR1 is SGHVS and CDR2 FNYEAQ. V dropped 5 bases and J dropped 0 bases, with 8 bases sitting between them. The DNA for the CDR3 is TGTGCCAGCAGCACAGGATTCTCCTACGAGCAGTACTTC. Residues: CASSTGFSYEQYF.

The sample holds a few counts of this clonotype. This chain connects TRBV10-3 to TRBJ2-3; either TRBD1 or TRBD2 may supply D (6 bases each). The CDR3 is 14 amino acids. From germline, CDR1 is ENHRY and CDR2 SYGVKD. Trimming took 7 bases from V and 4 from J, leaving 15 bases between them. CDR3 loop: CAITPGGSSDTQYF. The CDR3 DNA reads as TGTGCCATCACCCCCGGGGGCAGTTCAGATACGCAGTATTTT.

V usage is TRBV11-1 and J usage is TRBJ2-1, with a tentative D call TRBD2 (6 bases). The CDR3 totals 16 residues. Deletions cut 3 bases from V and 0 bases from J, with 12 bases between. Germline CDR1 reads SGHAT; CDR2 reads FQDESV (reference sequence). CDR3 region: CASSFLAGSSYNEQFF. DNA for the CDR3: TGTGCCAGCAGCTTCCTGGCGGGGTCCTCCTACAATGAGCAGTTCTTC. Supplemented by reference TRBV11-1 and TRBJ2-1, the full variable domain reads EAEVAQSPRYKITEKSQAVAFWCDPISGHATLYWYRQILGQGPELLVQFQDESVVDDSQLPKDRFSAERLKGVDSTLKIQPAELGDSAMYLCASSFLAGSSYNEQFFGPGTRLTVL.

To note about this clonotype: Being one base from a much bigger clone, this may be a read error. The rearrangement uses TRBV29-1 and TRBJ1-2; D remains ambiguous. Per germline, CDR1 SQVTM and CDR2 ANQGSEA. The CDR3 is 12 amino acids. The CDR3 protein is CSVGWFNCGYTF. In nucleotides, the CDR3 is TGCAGCGTTGGCTGGTTCAACTGTGGCTACACCTTC.

The V call is TRBV5-1, the J call TRBJ1-1; 9 positions agree with TRBD1. V lost 6 bases, J lost 6 bases, and 9 bases stayed unmatched. The CDR3 contains 14 residues. The germline gives CDR1 SGHRS, CDR2 YFSETQ. The CDR3 is CASTLQGAKAEAFF. The CDR3 bases are TGCGCCAGCACCTTACAGGGGGCCAAGGCTGAAGCTTTCTTT.

A word on this clonotype: Relative to the germline gene, one junction end is altered; a read error may explain this. The rearrangement uses TRBV6-2 or TRBV6-3 and TRBJ2-1; 14 bases agree with TRBD2. The CDR3 spans 14 residues. Germline V gene lookup returns CDR1 MNHEY and CDR2 SVGEGT. The CDR3 DNA reads TGTACCAGCAGACTAGCGGGGGGGCTCAATGAGCAGTTCTTC. This sequence encodes CTSRLAGGLNEQFF.

This chain links TRBV29-1 with TRBJ2-5; 8 nucleotides match TRBD2. Trimming removed 7 bases from V and 3 bases from J; junction bases left unmatched: 4. The CDR3 spans 12 residues. CDR1 is SQVTM and CDR2 is ANQGSEA in the germline V gene. The CDR3 reads CSGGLAEETQYF. CDR3 nucleotide sequence: TGCAGCGGCGGACTAGCAGAAGAGACCCAGTACTTC.

Many counts were recorded for this clonotype. The CDR3 bases are TGTGCCACCAGCAGGGACCTAGGGAGAGGGGCCAACGTCCTGACTTTC. Protein sequence: CATSRDLGRGANVLTF. The chain is built from TRBV15 and TRBJ2-6, with D maybe TRBD2 (5 bases). The CDR3 totals 16 residues. V was trimmed by 3 bases and J by 4 bases, leaving 13 bases between them. Per germline, CDR1 LNHNV and CDR2 YYDKDF (reference sequence).